Below, one T cell receptor beta chain is given with its context. Its antigen is unidentified. It was RNA transcripts that yielded the amplified TCR beta CDR3 regions. TCR CDR3 regions were first amplified by RT-PCR with HTBI primers. From the multiplex PCR reads, TCRdb called clonotypes with MiXCR, one entry per CDR3 protein. This table has some 500,000 distinct CDR3 sequences, around 14% appearing once. The CDR3 consists of 14 residues. The germline V gene encodes CDR1 MNHEY and CDR2 SVGEGT. V was cut by 2 bases and J by 3 bases, with 8 bases left in between. The sample belongs to a study of T cells in Graves' hyperthyroidism and ophthalmopathy. Whole-study context: Initial diagnosis, before any treatment, was when peripheral blood was collected. Study-wide results and caveats: In the blood, most expanded thyroid clonotypes above 0.001 appeared as well. Model output signaled ophthalmopathy a median about 6.3 months ahead of onset. Ophthalmopathy could be told apart from stable hyperthyroidism with a 13 V-J model.

This clonotype originated in a woman in her late teens or twenties with Graves' hyperthyroidism. J is TRBJ2-1 and V is TRBV6-2 or TRBV6-3; D unresolved. The sequencing sample was made of blood. In DNA form, the CDR3 reads TGTGCCAGCAGTTACGAGGATTTCTACAATGAGCAGTTCTTC. Protein sequence: CASSYEDFYNEQFF.